The rows below give T cell receptor beta chains drawn from one sample of a study of T cells in Graves' hyperthyroidism and ophthalmopathy. TCRdb re-analysed the multiplex PCR reads in MiXCR, keeping a single row per CDR3 protein. The sample lists 300,000 to 400,000 distinct CDR3 sequences; 21% were seen once. Sequencing was performed on blood. These receptors were collected from a woman aged 45-65 years with Graves' hyperthyroidism. CDR3s leave out the opening cysteine and the closing phenylalanine or tryptophan. Fields, in order: V gene, J gene, CDR3 protein.

TRBV29-1,TRBJ2-1,SVGPDGDNEQF
TRBV11-1,TRBJ2-1,ASSLDVFWTSGGHYNEQF
TRBV9,TRBJ2-3,ASSVVSDTQY
TRBV3-1,TRBJ1-1,ASSQAQVTEAF
TRBV5-8,TRBJ2-5,ASSPGLAGLQETQY
TRBV7-9,TRBJ2-1,ASSSSGSLNEQF
TRBV27,TRBJ2-1,ASSYREAAFNEQF
TRBV10-1,TRBJ2-1,ASSEPGQGKNEQF
TRBV20-1,TRBJ2-1,SARGPRYGQGFGEQF
TRBV24-1,TRBJ2-7,ATSTGPHYEQY
TRBV12-3/TRBV12-4,TRBJ1-1,ASSFRQRDTEAF
TRBV7-9,TRBJ2-1,ASSFGTSLNEQF
TRBV4-1,TRBJ2-3,ASSLAGRAGTDTQY
TRBV24-1,TRBJ2-2,ATSDFRAENTGELF
TRBV6-1,TRBJ2-7,ASSEAGSLTYEQY
TRBV9,TRBJ2-1,ASSVAGVSYNEQF
TRBV28,TRBJ2-7,ASSLTGESYEQY
TRBV5-1,TRBJ2-6,ASSLAGAGANVLT
TRBV2,TRBJ2-1,ASSGRRSYNEQF
TRBV20-1,TRBJ2-1,SARPGTGGNEQF
TRBV11-2,TRBJ2-7,ASSFAQANYEQY
TRBV20-1,TRBJ2-1,SARIRRVSGGGTYNEQF
TRBV2,TRBJ1-5,ASSPPGTVNQPQH
TRBV6-5,TRBJ1-4,ASSYDGEGKLF
TRBV3-1,TRBJ2-2,ASRQGTLASGELF
TRBV18,TRBJ2-7,ASSPLGDQGEQY
TRBV28,TRBJ2-2,ASITGQTNTGELF
TRBV9,TRBJ2-7,ASSVGGGGSYEQY
TRBV4-1,TRBJ2-1,ASSQMPGTGLGNEQF
TRBV27,TRBJ2-6,ATRGWGAGANVLT
TRBV2,TRBJ2-3,ASSEEWDALGNTQY
TRBV7-2,TRBJ1-2,ASSLVRGATGYGYT
TRBV24-1,TRBJ2-1,ATSPEGKNNEQF
TRBV28,TRBJ1-5,ASRNTQPQH
TRBV6-1,TRBJ2-1,ASSEDYSSYNEQF
TRBV18,TRBJ2-1,ASLDRDTSSYNEQF
TRBV24-1,TRBJ2-5,ATSDLGGKRQETQY
TRBV6-2/TRBV6-3,TRBJ2-7,ASRLLATSSYEQY
TRBV20-1,TRBJ2-6,SARRGGASGANVLT
TRBV6-2/TRBV6-3,TRBJ1-1,ASLRGAGLPEAF
TRBV6-1,TRBJ2-7,ASSYRQRNEQY
TRBV25-1,TRBJ1-3,ASSLPGTSGNTIY
TRBV20-1,TRBJ2-7,SADQLAVSSYEQY
TRBV25-1,TRBJ2-3,ASSEGTVLYTDTQY
TRBV12-3/TRBV12-4,TRBJ2-1,ASSLRSGLAGGQQF
TRBV7-9,TRBJ2-3,ASTRGFGGGPDTQY
TRBV25-1,TRBJ1-1,ASSEWGTEAF
TRBV6-1,TRBJ2-1,ASSTPFGRAVDNEQF
TRBV7-8,TRBJ1-1,ASSWDSYTEAF
TRBV2,TRBJ2-1,ASEWRVNEQF
TRBV7-3,TRBJ2-7,ASSSPWVSPTYEQY
TRBV12-3/TRBV12-4,TRBJ2-7,ASSLGGLLSYEQY
TRBV6-1,TRBJ2-5,ASKEGAVTQY
TRBV7-3,TRBJ2-2,ASSLTGGDTGELF
TRBV10-3,TRBJ1-5,AINSGSNQPQH
TRBV2,TRBJ2-3,ASRESGGATDTQY
TRBV28,TRBJ2-7,ASSGGQGTTYEQY
TRBV6-2/TRBV6-3,TRBJ2-2,ASSYSRGGTGELF
TRBV7-9,TRBJ2-6,ASSYYGAGANVLT